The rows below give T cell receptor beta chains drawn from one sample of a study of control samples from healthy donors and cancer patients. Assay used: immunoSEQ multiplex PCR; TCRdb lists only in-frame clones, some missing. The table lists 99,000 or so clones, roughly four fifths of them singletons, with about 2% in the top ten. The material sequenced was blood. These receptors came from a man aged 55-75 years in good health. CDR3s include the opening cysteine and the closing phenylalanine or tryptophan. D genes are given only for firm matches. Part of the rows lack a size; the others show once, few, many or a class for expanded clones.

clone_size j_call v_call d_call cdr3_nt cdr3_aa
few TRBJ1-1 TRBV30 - TGTGCCTGGAGTAGGGGAGGCCCATCCAACACTGAAGCTTTCTTT CAWSRGGPSNTEAFF
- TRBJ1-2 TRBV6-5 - TGTGCCAGCACGTCAGAACAGGGCTCCCGTCACACCTTC CASTSEQGSRHTF
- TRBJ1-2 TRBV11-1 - TGTGCCAGCAGCCAAGAGAGGGTCGGCTACACCTTC CASSQERVGYTF
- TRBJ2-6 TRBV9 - TGTGCCAGCAGCGTCGACGGGTCTGGGGCCAACGTCCTGACTTTC CASSVDGSGANVLTF
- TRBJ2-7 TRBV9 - TGTGCCAGCAGCCCCGGGACCTCCTACGAGCAGTACTTC CASSPGTSYEQYF
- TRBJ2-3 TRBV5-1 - TGCGCCAGCAGCTTGGATGGCTACATCACAGATACGCAGTATTTT CASSLDGYITDTQYF
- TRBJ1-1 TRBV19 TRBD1 TGTGCCAGTAGCAAAACGACAGGGGCCGGCACTGAAGCTTTCTTT CASSKTTGAGTEAFF
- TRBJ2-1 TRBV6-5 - TGTGCCAGCAGTTACGCGGGGTTGGGAAATGAGCAGTTCTTC CASSYAGLGNEQFF
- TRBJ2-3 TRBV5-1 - TGCGCCAGCAGTGGACGGGGTGGCACAGATACGCAGTATTTT CASSGRGGTDTQYF
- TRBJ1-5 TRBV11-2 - TGTGCCAGCAGCTTGGACAGAAATCAGCCCCAGCATTTT CASSLDRNQPQHF
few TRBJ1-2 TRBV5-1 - TGCGCCAGCAGCTTGGACCCCGCCAGGAGGGATGGCTACACCTTC CASSLDPARRDGYTF
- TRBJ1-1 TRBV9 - TGTGCCAGCAGCGTAGCTACTGGGGCCATGAACACTGAAGCTTTCTTT CASSVATGAMNTEAFF
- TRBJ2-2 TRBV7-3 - TGTGCCAGCAGCGGGGACCCACCGACCGGGGAGCTGTTTTTT CASSGDPPTGELFF
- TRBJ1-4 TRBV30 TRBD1 TGTGCCTGGAGTGTACTGGGACAGGGTCCCCTGGATGAAAAACTGTTTTTT CAWSVLGQGPLDEKLFF
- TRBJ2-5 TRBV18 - TGTGCCAGCTCACCAGACAGAAAAGAGACCCAGTACTTC CASSPDRKETQYF
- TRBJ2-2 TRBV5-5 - TGTGCCAGCAGCTTGGACATGGGGAGAGGCACCGGGGAGCTGTTTTTT CASSLDMGRGTGELFF
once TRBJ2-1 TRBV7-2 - TGTGCCAGCAGCCCCAACCGCCCTTATGAGCAGTTCTTC CASSPNRPYEQFF
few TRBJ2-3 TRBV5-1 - TGCGCCAGCAGCTTTTCGGGAGCTACGCAGTATTTT CASSFSGATQYF
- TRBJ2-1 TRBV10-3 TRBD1 TGTGCCATCAGTGAGGGGGGACAGGGGGCAGACAATGAGCAGTTCTTC CAISEGGQGADNEQFF
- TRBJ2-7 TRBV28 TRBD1 TGTGCCAGCCTTGACGGGACAGGGATCTACGAGCAGTACTTC CASLDGTGIYEQYF
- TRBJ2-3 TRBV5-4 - TGTGCCAGCAGCACCAGCACAGATACGCAGTATTTT CASSTSTDTQYF
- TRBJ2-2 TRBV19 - TGTGCCAGTAGTATGAGGACCTCCTACGGGGAGCTGTTTTTT CASSMRTSYGELFF
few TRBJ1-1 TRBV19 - TGTGCCAGTAGTCTAACCCGGATGAACACTGAAGCTTTCTTT CASSLTRMNTEAFF
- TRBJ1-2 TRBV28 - TGTGCCAGCAGTTCCCGGTCCTATGGCTACACCTTC CASSSRSYGYTF
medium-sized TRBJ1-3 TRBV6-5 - TGTGCCAGCAGTAAGACAGGTGGATTAGGAAACACCATATATTTT CASSKTGGLGNTIYF
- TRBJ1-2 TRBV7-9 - TGTGCCAGCAGCTTCTCCGAAAGGATAACTAACTATGGCTACACCTTC CASSFSERITNYGYTF
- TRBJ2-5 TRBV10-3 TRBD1 TGTGCCATCAAAGGAGACAGGGGGGAAGAGACCCAGTACTTC CAIKGDRGEETQYF
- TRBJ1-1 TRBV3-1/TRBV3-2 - TGTGCCAGCAGCCCTTATTCCATGAACACTGAAGCTTTCTTT CASSPYSMNTEAFF
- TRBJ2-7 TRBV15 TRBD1 TGTGCCACCAGCAGAGCCGGGACAGGGGACAACGAGCAGTACTTC CATSRAGTGDNEQYF
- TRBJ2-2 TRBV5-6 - TGTGCCAGCAGCTCGCTCAATTTAGGTACCGGGGAGCTGTTTTTT CASSSLNLGTGELFF
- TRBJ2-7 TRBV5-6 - TGTGCCAGCAGCTCGACCCGACTAGCCTACGAGCAGTACTTC CASSSTRLAYEQYF
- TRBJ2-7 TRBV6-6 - TGTGCCAGCAGGCTGGGCACCTCCTACGAGCAGTACTTC CASRLGTSYEQYF
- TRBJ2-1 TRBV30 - TGTGCCTGGAGTGTACTCCCTGCTAGCGCCTACAATGAGCAGTTCTTC CAWSVLPASAYNEQFF
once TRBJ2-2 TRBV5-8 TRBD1 TGTGCCAGCAGCTCCGGACAGGGATACACCGGGGAGCTGTTTTTT CASSSGQGYTGELFF
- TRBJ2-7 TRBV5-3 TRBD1 TGTGCCAGAAGCGGATTAGGACAGGAAGTCCGGGGCTCCTACGAGCAGTACTTC CARSGLGQEVRGSYEQYF
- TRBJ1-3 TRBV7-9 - TGTGCCAGCAGCTCCTCCGACAGGACGGTAAACACCATATATTTT CASSSSDRTVNTIYF
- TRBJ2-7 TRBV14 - TGTGCCAGCAGCCAAGCCTTGGGGGGAGAAACCTACGAGCAGTACTTC CASSQALGGETYEQYF
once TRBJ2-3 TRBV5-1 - TGCGCCAGCAGGGAGGGTTTGGCTAGCACAGATACGCAGTATTTT CASREGLASTDTQYF
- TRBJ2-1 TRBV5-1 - TGCGCCAGCAGCGTCCGGGACAACGCCTACAATGAGCAGTTCTTC CASSVRDNAYNEQFF
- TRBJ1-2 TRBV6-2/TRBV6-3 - TGTGCCAGCAGTTACCCCATGAACTATGGCTACACCTTC CASSYPMNYGYTF
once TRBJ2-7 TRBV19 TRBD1 TGTGCCAGTAGTCCCGGGACAGGGGGGTCCTACGAGCAGTACTTC CASSPGTGGSYEQYF
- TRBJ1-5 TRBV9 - TGTGCCAGCAGCGTAGACGGAGCCAATCAGCCCCAGCATTTT CASSVDGANQPQHF